This is a list of T cell receptor beta chains from one sample in a study of blood T cells in healthy people across ages. TCRdb reprocessed the 5' RACE reads via MiXCR and lists one record per CDR3 protein. The data contain 1,500,000 or so distinct CDR3 sequences, 40% to 45% of them singletons. Sequencing was carried out using blood. The receptors stem from a young woman in good health. Each CDR3 is given with its conserved first and last residue. The order of the fields is V gene, J gene, D gene, clone size, CDR3 protein, CDR3 DNA. D genes are given only for firm matches. Only part of the rows carry a size: once, few, many, or a class if the clone is expanded.

>TRBV4-3|TRBJ1-1|.|.
CASSQEGSGAETFF
TGCGCCAGCAGCCAAGAAGGGTCCGGTGCTGAAACTTTCTTT
>TRBV21-1|TRBJ2-1|.|.
CASSKCGRQGANEQFF
TGTGCCAGCAGCAAATGTGGGAGACAGGGGGCGAATGAGCAGTTCTTC
>TRBV27|TRBJ1-2|TRBD1|.
CASRTGANYGYTF
TGTGCCAGTAGGACAGGGGCTAACTATGGCTACACCTTC
>TRBV4-1|TRBJ1-2|.|.
CASSQESRRGYTF
TGCGCCAGCAGCCAAGAGAGTAGGAGGGGCTACACCTTC
>TRBV30|TRBJ2-1|.|.
CAWIAGGDEQFF
TGTGCCTGGATAGCCGGGGGAGATGAGCAGTTCTTC
>TRBV10-3|TRBJ1-2|TRBD1|.
CAISESTGPYGYTF
TGTGCCATCAGTGAGTCGACAGGGCCCTATGGCTACACCTTC
>TRBV20-1|TRBJ2-3|TRBD2|.
CSASPTSNTQYF
TGCAGTGCTAGCCCGACTAGCAATACACAGTATTTT
>TRBV20-1|TRBJ1-2|TRBD1|many
CSARTGGYGYTF
TGCAGTGCTCGGACAGGGGGCTATGGCTACACCTTC
>TRBV20-1|TRBJ2-1|TRBD2|.
CSASHPTLSAGDEQFF
TGCAGTGCTAGCCACCCCACTTTATCAGCGGGGGATGAGCAGTTCTTC
>TRBV5-4|TRBJ1-1|.|.
CASSLARNPGEAFF
TGTGCCAGCAGCTTGGCCCGGAATCCTGGTGAAGCTTTCTTT
>TRBV7-3|TRBJ2-1|.|.
CASARLSSYNEQFF
TGTGCCAGCGCTCGCCTCAGCTCCTACAATGAGCAGTTCTTC
>TRBV20-1|TRBJ2-3|.|few
CSARDYGRGSADTQYF
TGCAGTGCTAGAGATTATGGCAGGGGCAGCGCAGATACGCAGTATTTT
>TRBV12-3/TRBV12-4|TRBJ2-1|TRBD2|.
CASSLVAGFRNEQFF
TGTGCCAGTAGTTTAGTAGCGGGGTTTCGAAATGAGCAGTTCTTC
>TRBV7-9|TRBJ2-7|.|.
CASSLLQEQYF
TGTGCCAGCAGCTTACTCCAGGAGCAGTACTTC